This TCR beta chain is drawn from a study of T-cell memory formation after mild COVID-19. cDNA libraries for TCR alpha and TCR beta, carrying sample barcodes and UMIs, came from 5'RACE with constant-segment primers. TCRdb passed the 5' RACE reads through MiXCR, listing each CDR3 protein once. The repertoire holds some 250,000 distinct CDR3 sequences, with 15% to 20% as singletons. Study results and caveats: CM and EM subsets held most contracting CD4+ clones; EMRA held CD8+ ones.

Looked up from germline, CDR1 is SEHNR and CDR2 is FQNEAQ (reference sequence). Trimming took 4 bases from V and 4 from J; bases not matched to a gene: 6. This CDR3 is 14 amino acids long. A note on this clonotype: Its target is unknown.

Sequenced input: PBMCs or a T cell subset sorted from them (not recorded which). V is TRBV7-9 and J is TRBJ2-7; 8 bases map to TRBD2. The receptor was derived from a man aged 18 to 30 who had mild COVID-19 (a few samples of this study predate the infection). Cell type and time point are not known. CDR3 loop: CASSSGGIVYEQYF. The CDR3 coding sequence is TGTGCCAGCAGCTCGGGAGGGATAGTGTACGAGCAGTACTTC.